This record looks at one TCR beta chain sequence and its context. The antigen remains unidentified. The CDR3 sequence is 14 residues long. Germline lookup yields CDR1 ENHRY and CDR2 SYGVKD. J gave up 10 bases and V 11 bases, and 12 bases lay outside the gene matches. The entry originates in a study of CD8 T cells in ankylosing spondylitis. Quantitative 5'-RACE was performed with molecular barcodes, and it yielded the TCR beta libraries. TCRdb used MiXCR to reprocess the 5' RACE reads, holding one entry per CDR3 protein. The top ten hold under 7.5% of the sample, which has approximately 500,000 distinct CDR3 sequences, roughly 12% seen once. General study findings and limits: Within matched ankylosing spondylitis synovial fluid, disease-linked clones were reportedly significantly enriched. There were earlier reports of some motif variants in reactive arthritis synovial fluid and blood. Relatively scarce in peripheral blood, disease-linked clones were CD8+. There was a TCR beta motif, made of fewer than 10 highly homologous variants, that appeared characteristic of ankylosing spondylitis blood.

The clonotype was recovered from a male donor with ankylosing spondylitis. The chain uses TRBV10-3 and TRBJ2-1, with 12 bases lining up with TRBD2. Material for sequencing was blood, either unsorted or a sorted T cell fraction (not recorded which). CDR3 protein: CAADTSGRREEQFF. DNA for the CDR3: TGTGCCGCTGACACTAGCGGGAGGAGGGAAGAGCAGTTCTTC.